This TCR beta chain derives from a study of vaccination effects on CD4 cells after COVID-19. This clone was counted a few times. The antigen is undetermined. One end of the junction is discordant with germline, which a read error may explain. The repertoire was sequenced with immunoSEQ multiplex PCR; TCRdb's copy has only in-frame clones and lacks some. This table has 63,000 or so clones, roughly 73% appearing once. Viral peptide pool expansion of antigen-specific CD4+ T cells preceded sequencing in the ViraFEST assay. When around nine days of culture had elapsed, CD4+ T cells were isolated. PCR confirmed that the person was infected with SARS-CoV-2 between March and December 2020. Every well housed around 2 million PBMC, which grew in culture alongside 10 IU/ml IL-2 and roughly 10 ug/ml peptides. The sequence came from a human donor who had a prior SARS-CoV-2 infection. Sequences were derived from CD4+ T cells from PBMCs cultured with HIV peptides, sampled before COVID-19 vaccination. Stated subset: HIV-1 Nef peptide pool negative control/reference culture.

CDR3 residues: CASSLVGTSGNEQFF. The CDR3 region has the DNA TGCGCCAGCAGTTTGGTGGGGACTAGCGGAAATGAGCAGTTCTTC. V usage is TRBV5-1 and J usage is TRBJ2-1, with 11 bases fitting TRBD2. The length of the CDR3 is 15 residues. The germline gives CDR1 SGHRS, CDR2 YFSETQ.